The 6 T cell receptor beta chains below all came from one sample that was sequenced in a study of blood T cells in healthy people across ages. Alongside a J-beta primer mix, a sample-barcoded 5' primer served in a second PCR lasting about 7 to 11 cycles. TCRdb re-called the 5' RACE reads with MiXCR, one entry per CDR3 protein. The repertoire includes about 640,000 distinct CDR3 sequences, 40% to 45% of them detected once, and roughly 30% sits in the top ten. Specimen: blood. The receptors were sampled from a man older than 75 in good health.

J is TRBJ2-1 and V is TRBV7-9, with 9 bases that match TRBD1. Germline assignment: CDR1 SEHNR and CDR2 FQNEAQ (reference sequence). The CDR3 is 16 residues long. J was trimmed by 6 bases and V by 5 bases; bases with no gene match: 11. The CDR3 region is CASSRTGGAKTNEQFF. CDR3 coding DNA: TGTGCCAGCAGCCGCACAGGGGGCGCGAAGACCAATGAGCAGTTCTTC.

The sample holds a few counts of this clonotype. CDR3 DNA sequence: TGTGCCAGCAGCTTAATGGGAACCGGAGAAAAACTGTTTTTT. It encodes CASSLMGTGEKLFF. The chain has TRBV7-9 and TRBJ1-4, with D unresolved. The germline V gene encodes CDR1 SEHNR and CDR2 FQNEAQ (reference sequence). V was clipped by 2 bases and J by 8 bases, with 12 bases between them. CDR3 length: 14 residues.

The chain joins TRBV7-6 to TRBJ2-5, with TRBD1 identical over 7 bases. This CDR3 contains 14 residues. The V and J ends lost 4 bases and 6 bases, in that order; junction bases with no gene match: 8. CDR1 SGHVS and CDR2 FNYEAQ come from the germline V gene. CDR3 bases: TGTGCCAGCAGCTCGACAGGGTCGGGGCAGACCCAGTACTTC. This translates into CASSSTGSGQTQYF.

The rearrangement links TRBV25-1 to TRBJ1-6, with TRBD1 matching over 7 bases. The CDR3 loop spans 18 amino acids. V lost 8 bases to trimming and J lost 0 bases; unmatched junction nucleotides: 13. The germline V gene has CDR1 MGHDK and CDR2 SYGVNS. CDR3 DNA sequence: TGTGCCAGCTATACTACACAGGGGTTAAGCTCCTATAATTCACCCCTCCACTTT. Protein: CASYTTQGLSSYNSPLHF.

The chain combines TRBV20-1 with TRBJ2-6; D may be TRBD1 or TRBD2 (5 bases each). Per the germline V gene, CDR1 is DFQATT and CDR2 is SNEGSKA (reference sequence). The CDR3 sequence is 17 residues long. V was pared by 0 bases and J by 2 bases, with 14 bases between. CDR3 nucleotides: TGCAGTGCTAGAGAACCGGGACCCATGGCTGGGGCCAACGTCCTGACTTTC. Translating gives CSAREPGPMAGANVLTF.

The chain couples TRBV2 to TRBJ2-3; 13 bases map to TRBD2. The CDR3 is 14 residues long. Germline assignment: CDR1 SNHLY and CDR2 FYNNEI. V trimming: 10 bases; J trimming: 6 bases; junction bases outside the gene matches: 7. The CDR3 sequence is CANQPGLAGDTQYF. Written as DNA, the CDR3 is TGTGCCAACCAACCGGGACTAGCGGGGGATACGCAGTATTTT.